These 5 T cell receptor beta chains were sequenced from one sample in a study of blood T cell repertoires in COVID-19. Sequencing was performed with immunoSEQ multiplex PCR; in TCRdb, only in-frame clones are kept and a portion is missing. This table has about 220,000 clones, around 83% appearing once. Sequencing used PBMCs or T cells enriched from blood (not recorded which). All receptors come from a woman in her 40s with acute COVID-19.

V is TRBV6-2 or TRBV6-3 and J is TRBJ1-1; tentative D call: TRBD1 (6 bases). Germline CDR1 and CDR2: MNHEY and SVGEGT. Trimming stripped 0 bases from V and 0 bases from J, with 8 bases between. The CDR3 spans 15 residues. The DNA of the CDR3 is TGTGCCAGCAGTTACTCAGGGGGAGTGAACACTGAAGCTTTCTTT. Amino acid sequence: CASSYSGGVNTEAFF.

The chain has TRBV4-1 and TRBJ2-2; TRBD1 matches at 7 bases. V shed 1 base, J shed 6 bases, and the junction held 5 bases outside the gene matches. From germline, CDR1 is MGHRA and CDR2 YSYEKL. CDR3 length equals 15 residues. The CDR3 spells CASSQVITGAGELFF. The CDR3 nucleotides are TGCGCCAGCAGCCAAGTTATAACAGGGGCCGGGGAGCTGTTTTTT.

The chain recombines TRBV19 with TRBJ1-6; D not certain. CDR3 length: 14 residues. In germline, CDR1 is LNHDA, CDR2 SQIVND (reference sequence). The V end lost 10 bases, the J end lost 6 bases, and 16 bases lay between the germline ends. The chain's CDR3 is CATRQDGGNSPLHF. In DNA form, the CDR3 reads TGTGCCACCAGACAAGACGGAGGTAATTCACCCCTCCACTTT. The full variable domain, its missing parts supplied by reference TRBV19 and TRBJ1-6, is DGGITQSPKYLFRKEGQNVTLSCEQNLNHDAMYWYRQDPGQGLRLIYYSQIVNDFQKGDIAEGYSVSREKKESFPLTVTSAQKNPTAFYLCATRQDGGNSPLHFGNGTRLTVT.

This chain joins TRBV3-1 (or the pseudogene TRBV3-2) and TRBJ1-4, with D uncertain. Germline CDR1 LGHDT, CDR2 YNNKEL (reference sequence). This CDR3 comprises 16 residues. V gave up 0 bases and J gave up 6 bases, with 14 bases separating them. The CDR3 loop is CASSQDLLGTYEKLFF. In DNA form, the CDR3 reads TGTGCCAGCAGCCAAGATCTATTGGGCACCTATGAAAAACTGTTTTTT.

The rearrangement joins TRBV11-2 to TRBJ2-3, with 14 bases matching TRBD2. CDR1 and CDR2 from the germline V gene are SGHAT and FQNNGV. V shed 4 bases, J shed 0 bases, and the junction held 6 bases outside the gene matches. The CDR3 sequence is 18 residues long. In DNA form, the CDR3 reads TGTGCCAGCAGCTCGGGACTAGCGGGAGCCTCTAGCACAGATACGCAGTATTTT. Protein sequence: CASSSGLAGASSTDTQYF.